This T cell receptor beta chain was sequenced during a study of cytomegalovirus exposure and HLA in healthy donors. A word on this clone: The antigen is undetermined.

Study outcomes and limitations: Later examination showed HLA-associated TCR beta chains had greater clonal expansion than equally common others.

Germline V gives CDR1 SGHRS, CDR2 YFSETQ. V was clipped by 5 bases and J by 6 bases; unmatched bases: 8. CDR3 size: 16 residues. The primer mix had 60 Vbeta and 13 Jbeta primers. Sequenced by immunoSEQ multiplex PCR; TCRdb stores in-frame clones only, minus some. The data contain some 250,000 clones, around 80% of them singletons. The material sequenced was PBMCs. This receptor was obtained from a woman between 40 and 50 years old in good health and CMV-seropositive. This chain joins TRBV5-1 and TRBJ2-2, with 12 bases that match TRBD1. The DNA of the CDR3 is TGCGCCAGCAGTCCCGGGGGGACAGGGGGCGCCGGGGAGCTGTTTTTT. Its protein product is CASSPGGTGGAGELFF.